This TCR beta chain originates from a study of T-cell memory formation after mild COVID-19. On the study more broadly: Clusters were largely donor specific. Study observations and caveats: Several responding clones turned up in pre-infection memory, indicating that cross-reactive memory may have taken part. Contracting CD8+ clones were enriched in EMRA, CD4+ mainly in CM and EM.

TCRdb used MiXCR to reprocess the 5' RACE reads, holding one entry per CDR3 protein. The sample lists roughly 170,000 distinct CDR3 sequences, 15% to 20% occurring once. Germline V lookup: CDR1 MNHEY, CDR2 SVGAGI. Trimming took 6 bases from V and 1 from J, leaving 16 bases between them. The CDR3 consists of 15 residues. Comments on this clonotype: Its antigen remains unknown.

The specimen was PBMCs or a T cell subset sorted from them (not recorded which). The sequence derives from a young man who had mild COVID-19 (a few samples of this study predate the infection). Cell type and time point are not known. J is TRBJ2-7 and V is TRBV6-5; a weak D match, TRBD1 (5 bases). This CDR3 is CASSYGPTESYEQYF. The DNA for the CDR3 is TGTGCCAGCAGCTACGGCCCGACAGAGTCCTACGAGCAGTACTTC.